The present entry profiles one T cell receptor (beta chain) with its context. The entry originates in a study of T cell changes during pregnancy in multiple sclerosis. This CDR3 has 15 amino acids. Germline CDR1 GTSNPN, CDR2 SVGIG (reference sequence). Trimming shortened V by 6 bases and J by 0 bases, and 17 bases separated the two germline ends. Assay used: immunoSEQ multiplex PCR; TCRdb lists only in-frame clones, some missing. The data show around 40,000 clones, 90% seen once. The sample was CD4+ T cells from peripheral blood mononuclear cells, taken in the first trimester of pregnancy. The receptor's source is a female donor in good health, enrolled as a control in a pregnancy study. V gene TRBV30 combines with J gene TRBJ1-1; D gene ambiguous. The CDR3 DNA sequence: TGTGCCTGCCGAGCCTCCCTCGGGGTGAACACTGAAGCTTTCTTT. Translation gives CACRASLGVNTEAFF.